This T cell receptor (beta chain) came from a study of blood T cells in healthy people across ages. CDR1 is LGHDT and CDR2 is YNNKEL in the germline V gene (reference sequence). V lost 0 bases to trimming and J lost 7 bases; unmatched junction nucleotides: 6. This CDR3 has 15 residues. Primed by a sample-barcoded 5' primer and a J-beta primer mix, a second PCR proceeded for 7 to 11 cycles. A tag from a template-switch adaptor with 12 random nucleotides marked each cDNA molecule. MiXCR, applied by TCRdb to the 5' RACE reads, yields one record per CDR3 protein. The sample lists about 840,000 distinct CDR3 sequences; roughly 29% were seen once. These same data were also listed under a study on T cells of mothers and their children. As reported in that work: The shaping of TCR recombination output by thymic selection is similar in related and unrelated pairs.

V and J are TRBV3-1 and TRBJ2-3, with 8 bases matching TRBD2. This receptor was identified in a woman aged 40 to 49 in good health. Sequenced: blood. The DNA for the CDR3 is TGTGCCAGCAGCCAAGATTGGCTAGCGGGCAATACGCAGTATTTT. Protein sequence: CASSQDWLAGNTQYF.